This TCR beta chain was obtained from a study of shared clonotypes between healthy human individuals. About the research overall: Donors consisted of two women and three men between 18 and 49.

Germline V gives CDR1 SGHAT, CDR2 FQNNGV. This CDR3 has 15 amino acids. V was pared by 5 bases and J by 1 base, with 9 bases between. Assay: immunoSEQ multiplex PCR; the TCRdb copy retains only in-frame clones and omits some. The top ten clones hold about 12% of a sample with around 450,000 clones, 70% to 80% of them seen once. Each of the donors was a healthy adult who was HIV-negative and had not had a recent acute infection or vaccination. The sample consisted of PBMCs. The chain couples TRBV11-2 to TRBJ2-6; unclear D gene. This clonotype originated in a woman between 40 and 55 years old in good health. Some clones in this sample may be carry-over from other donors' samples. CDR3: CASSQLVSGANVLTF. As DNA, the CDR3 is TGTGCCAGCAGCCAACTCGTTTCTGGGGCCAACGTCCTGACTTTC.